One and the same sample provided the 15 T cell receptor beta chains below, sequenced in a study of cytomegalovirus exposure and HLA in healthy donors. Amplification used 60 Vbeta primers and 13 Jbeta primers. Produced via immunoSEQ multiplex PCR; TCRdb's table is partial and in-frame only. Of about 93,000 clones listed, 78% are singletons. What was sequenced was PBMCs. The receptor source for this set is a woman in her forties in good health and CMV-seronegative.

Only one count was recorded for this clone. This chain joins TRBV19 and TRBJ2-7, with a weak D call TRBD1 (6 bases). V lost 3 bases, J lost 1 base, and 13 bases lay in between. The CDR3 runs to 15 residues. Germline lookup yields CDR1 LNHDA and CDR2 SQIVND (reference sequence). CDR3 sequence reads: CASSISTGASYEQYF. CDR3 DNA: TGTGCCAGTAGTATTTCGACAGGCGCTTCCTACGAGCAGTACTTC.

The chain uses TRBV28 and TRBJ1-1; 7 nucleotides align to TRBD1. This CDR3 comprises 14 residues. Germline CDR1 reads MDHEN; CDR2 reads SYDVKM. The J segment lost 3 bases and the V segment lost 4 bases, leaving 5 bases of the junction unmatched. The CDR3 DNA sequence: TGTGCCAGCAGTTCACAGGGGTTGTACACTGAAGCTTTCTTT. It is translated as CASSSQGLYTEAFF.

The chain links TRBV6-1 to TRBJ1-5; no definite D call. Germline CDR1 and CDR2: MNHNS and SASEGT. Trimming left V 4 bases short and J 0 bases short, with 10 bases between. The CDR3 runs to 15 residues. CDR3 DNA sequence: TGTGCCAGCAGTGTGGGGAGGATTAGCAATCAGCCCCAGCATTTT. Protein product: CASSVGRISNQPQHF.

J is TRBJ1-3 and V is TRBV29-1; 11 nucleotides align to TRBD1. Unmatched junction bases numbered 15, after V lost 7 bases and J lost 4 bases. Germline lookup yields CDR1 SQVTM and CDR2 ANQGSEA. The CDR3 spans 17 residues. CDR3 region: CSGSARTGGASGNTIYF. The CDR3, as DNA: TGCAGCGGATCAGCTCGGACAGGGGGCGCTTCGGGAAACACCATATATTTT. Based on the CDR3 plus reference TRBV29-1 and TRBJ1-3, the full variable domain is SAVISQKPSRDICQRGTSLTIQCQVDSQVTMMFWYRQQPGQSLTLIATANQGSEATYESGFVIDKFPISRPNLTFSTLTVSNMSPEDSSIYLCSGSARTGGASGNTIYFGEGSWLTVV.

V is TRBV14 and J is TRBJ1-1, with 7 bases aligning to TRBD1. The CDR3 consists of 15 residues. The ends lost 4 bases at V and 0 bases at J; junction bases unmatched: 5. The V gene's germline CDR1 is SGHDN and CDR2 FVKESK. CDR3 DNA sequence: TGTGCCAGCAGCCGGCTTGGACAGGTGAACACTGAAGCTTTCTTT. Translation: CASSRLGQVNTEAFF.

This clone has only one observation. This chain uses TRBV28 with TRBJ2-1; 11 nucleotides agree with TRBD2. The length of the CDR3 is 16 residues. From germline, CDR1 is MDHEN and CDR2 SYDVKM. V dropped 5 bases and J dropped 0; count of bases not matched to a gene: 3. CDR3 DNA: TGTGCCAGCAGTCAAACTAGCGGGAGCTCCTACAATGAGCAGTTCTTC. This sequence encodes CASSQTSGSSYNEQFF.

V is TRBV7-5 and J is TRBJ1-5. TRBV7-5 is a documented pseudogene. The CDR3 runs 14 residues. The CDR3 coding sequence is TGTGCCAGAAGCCGAGGTTTGTCGGTTGAGCCCCAGCATTTT. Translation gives CARSRGLSVEPQHF.

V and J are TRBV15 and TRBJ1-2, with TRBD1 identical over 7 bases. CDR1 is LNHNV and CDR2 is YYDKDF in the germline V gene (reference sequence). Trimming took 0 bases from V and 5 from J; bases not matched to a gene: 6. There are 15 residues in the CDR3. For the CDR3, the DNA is TGTGCCACCAGCAGAGATAGGGCAGGGGGGTATGGCTACACCTTC. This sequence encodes CATSRDRAGGYGYTF.

The CDR3 coding sequence is TGTGCCAGCTCCCGCCAGGCCCTGAACACTGAAGCTTTCTTT. Amino acid sequence: CASSRQALNTEAFF. The chain employs TRBV28 and TRBJ1-1, with D unclear. The ends were cut back, 8 bases at V and 0 bases at J, with 13 bases in the middle. This CDR3 spans 14 amino acids. Germline values: CDR1 MDHEN, CDR2 SYDVKM.

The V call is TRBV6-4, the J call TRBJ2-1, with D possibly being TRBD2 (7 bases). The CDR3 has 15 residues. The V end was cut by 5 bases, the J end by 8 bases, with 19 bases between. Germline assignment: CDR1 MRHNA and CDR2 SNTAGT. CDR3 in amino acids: CASSLGTNGGDEQFF. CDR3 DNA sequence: TGTGCCAGCAGTCTAGGGACTAACGGGGGCGATGAGCAGTTCTTC.

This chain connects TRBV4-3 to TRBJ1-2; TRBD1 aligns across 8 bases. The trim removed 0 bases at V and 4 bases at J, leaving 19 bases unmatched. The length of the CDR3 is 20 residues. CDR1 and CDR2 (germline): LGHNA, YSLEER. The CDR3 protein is CASSQEAGTGGRKGSYGYTF. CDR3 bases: TGCGCCAGCAGCCAAGAAGCCGGGACAGGAGGCCGCAAAGGGAGCTATGGCTACACCTTC.

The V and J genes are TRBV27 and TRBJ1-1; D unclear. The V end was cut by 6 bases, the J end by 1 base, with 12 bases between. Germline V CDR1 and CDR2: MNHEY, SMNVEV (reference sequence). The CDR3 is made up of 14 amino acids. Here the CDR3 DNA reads TGTGCCAGCAGGCCCAATAACAGGAACACTGAAGCTTTCTTT. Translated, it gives CASRPNNRNTEAFF.

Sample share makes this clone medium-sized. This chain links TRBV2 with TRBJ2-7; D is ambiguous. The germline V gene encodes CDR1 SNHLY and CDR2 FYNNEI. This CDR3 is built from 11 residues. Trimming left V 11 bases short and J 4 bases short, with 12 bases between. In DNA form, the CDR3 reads TGTGCCTTCCGCTCCGGGTACGAGCAGTACTTC. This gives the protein CAFRSGYEQYF.

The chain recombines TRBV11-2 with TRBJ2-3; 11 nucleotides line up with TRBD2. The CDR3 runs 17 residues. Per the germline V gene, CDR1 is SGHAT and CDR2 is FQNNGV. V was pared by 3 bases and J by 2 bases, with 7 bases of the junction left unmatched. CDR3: CASSFPLAGGYTDTQYF. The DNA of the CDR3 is TGTGCCAGCAGCTTCCCCCTAGCGGGAGGTTACACAGATACGCAGTATTTT.

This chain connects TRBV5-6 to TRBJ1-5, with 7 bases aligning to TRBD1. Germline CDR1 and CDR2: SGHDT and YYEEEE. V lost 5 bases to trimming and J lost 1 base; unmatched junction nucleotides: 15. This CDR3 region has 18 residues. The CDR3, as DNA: TGTGCCAGCAGTTCCTGGACAGGTCGACTGTGGAGCAATCAGCCCCAGCATTTT. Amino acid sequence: CASSSWTGRLWSNQPQHF.